These T cell receptor beta chains were read from a single sample in a study of human T cells and chemical hapten exposure. TCRdb reanalysed the RACE reads using MiXCR and keeps one entry per CDR3 protein. The data contain approximately 350,000 distinct CDR3 sequences, roughly 6.9% of them singletons. Sample: whole blood, taken in connection with sensitization to the hapten diphenylcyclopropenone (DPC). These TCRs come from a woman aged 18-29 years with alopecia areata. Some clones in this sample may be carry-over from other donors' samples. Each CDR3 is given with its conserved first and last residue. Clone sizes are given selectively: once, few, many, or a class where the clone is expanded.

V gene,J gene,clone size,CDR3 protein
TRBV12-3/TRBV12-4,TRBJ1-5,.,CASRITGDQPQHF
TRBV6-5,TRBJ2-3,many,CASSYDRSRTQYF
TRBV7-6,TRBJ2-1,many,CASSAGLSGGAQFF
TRBV29-1,TRBJ1-2,many,CSVEDAPTGNYGYTF
TRBV6-2/TRBV6-3,TRBJ2-2,.,CASSYPPGRGHTGELFF
TRBV20-1,TRBJ1-1,.,CSAIRDSEDPEAFF
TRBV18,TRBJ2-5,.,CASSANRDQETQYF
TRBV3-1,TRBJ1-1,few,CASSQGLLNTEAFF
TRBV27,TRBJ2-3,.,CAQGLPITDTQYF
TRBV20-1,TRBJ2-7,few,CSARGNEQYF
TRBV10-3,TRBJ2-1,.,CAISGTSGGQYNEQFF
TRBV20-1,TRBJ1-6,few,CSASDRVSPLHF
TRBV7-2,TRBJ2-3,.,CASSLLSWEGQDTQYF
TRBV12-3/TRBV12-4,TRBJ1-6,.,CASSFTADSPLHF
TRBV20-1,TRBJ1-6,few,CSARGDIHSPLHF
TRBV6-5,TRBJ1-5,.,CASSYPRDRYNQPQHF
TRBV20-1,TRBJ2-1,few,CSARHLASSYNEQFF
TRBV2,TRBJ1-6,.,CASSEQGIQDSPLHF
TRBV20-1,TRBJ1-2,many,CSARSVESYGYTF
TRBV21-1,TRBJ2-2,.,CASSNTKTEASGELFF
TRBV11-2,TRBJ1-6,many,CASSLTGLPNSPLHF
TRBV20-1,TRBJ1-1,few,CSARSGADEAFF
TRBV5-4,TRBJ2-3,.,CASSGGTPTSYTQYF
TRBV4-1,TRBJ2-4,.,CASSQDTGGRGIQYF
TRBV5-6,TRBJ2-2,few,CASSLRARQNTGELFF
TRBV7-8,TRBJ1-6,.,CASSENRDSPLHF
TRBV27,TRBJ2-3,.,CASSSYTSGGPDTQYF
TRBV7-6,TRBJ2-1,few,CASSSSGGPSEQFF
TRBV27,TRBJ2-2,many,CASSLFGPRYTGELFF
TRBV5-6,TRBJ2-5,few,CASSLHKETQYF
TRBV20-1,TRBJ2-1,many,CSALSYNEQFF
TRBV6-1,TRBJ1-3,few,CASSEAQWGNTIYF
TRBV20-1,TRBJ1-4,few,CSARDTRDNEKLFF
TRBV12-3/TRBV12-4,TRBJ2-5,few,CASSRTETQETQYF
TRBV18,TRBJ2-7,.,CASSPSQGNYEQYF